This T cell receptor (beta chain) was recorded in a study of T cell changes during pregnancy in multiple sclerosis. Produced via immunoSEQ multiplex PCR; TCRdb's table is partial and in-frame only. Here the sample spans 40,000 or so clones, 80% to 95% being singletons. V lost 5 bases, J lost 2 bases, and 22 bases lay in between. This CDR3 has 17 amino acids. The germline gives CDR1 MGHDK, CDR2 SYGVNS. The clonotype comes from a female donor in good health, enrolled as a control in a pregnancy study. The chain carries TRBV25-1 and TRBJ2-7; tentatively, D is TRBD1 (6 bases). The sequences come from CD4+ T cells from peripheral blood mononuclear cells, collected in the third trimester of pregnancy. CDR3 sequence: CASSTASGTPPTYEQYF. CDR3 bases: TGTGCCAGCAGTACCGCCTCCGGGACACCACCCACCTACGAGCAGTACTTC.